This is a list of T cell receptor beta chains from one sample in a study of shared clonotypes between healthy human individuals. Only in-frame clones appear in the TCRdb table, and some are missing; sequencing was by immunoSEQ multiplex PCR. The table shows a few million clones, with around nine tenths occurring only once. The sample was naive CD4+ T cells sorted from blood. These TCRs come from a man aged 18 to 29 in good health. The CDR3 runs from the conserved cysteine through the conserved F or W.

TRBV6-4	CASREAGGPGTGELFF
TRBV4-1	CASSQDYASISYEQYF
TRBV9	CASSAPPREAGNEQFF
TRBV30	CAWSYTGGRSETQYF
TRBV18	CASSPGDTSYEQYF
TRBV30	CAWKGRETQYF
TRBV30	CAWSGGLAGRQYF
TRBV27	CASSSRERSPWGTEAFF
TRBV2	CASSDRDSGNTIYF
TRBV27	CASSLLLSTDTQYF
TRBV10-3	CAISERARNTGELFF
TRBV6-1	CASSLRLYEQYF
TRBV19	CASSGGSEAFF
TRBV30	CAWSVRGGYTF
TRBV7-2	CASSLAVYGYTF
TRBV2	CASVGGIDFRSPLHF
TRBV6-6	CASSPEGTSGSLEQYF
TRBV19	CASSMTWVNTGELFF
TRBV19	CASYPSILLAATNEKLFF
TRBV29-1	CSVGWTYTDTQYF
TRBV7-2	CASSLRLAGGGDTQYF
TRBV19	CASRYDRANTGELFF
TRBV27	CASSYSGRHVRNEQFF
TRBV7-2	CASSLEGTIELSQHF
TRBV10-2	CASSGQNYGYTF
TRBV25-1	CASRGQGYTEAFF
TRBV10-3	CAISESLVYGYTF
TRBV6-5	CASSSGRHNEQFF
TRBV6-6	CASIYESTDTQYF
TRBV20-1	CSASLWDGYTF
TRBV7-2	CASSLAGIGNTIYF
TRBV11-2	CASSSVAGAYNEQFF
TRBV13	CASSQLKGTQYF
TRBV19	CASSKYTGGDPTYYGYTF
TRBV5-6	CASSYDRDRAPYAQYF
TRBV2	CASRAGGKGEKLFF
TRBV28	CASSLLRGPSYEQYF
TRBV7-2	CASSPRTGGYEKLFF
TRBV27	CASSSQGASDEQYF
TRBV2	CASSGDSEVTEAFF
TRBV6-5	CASSWTSGGTDTQYF
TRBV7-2	CASSLGLAGSETQYF
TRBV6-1	CASSDRVVDTQYF
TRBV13	CASSPRQGALDEQYF
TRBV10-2	CATKAGGGTGELFF
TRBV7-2	CASSWAGGNTEAFF
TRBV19	CASSMSGRMNTEAFF
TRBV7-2	CASSLARGSPLHF
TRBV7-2	CASSSDRGLVSEQYF
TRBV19	CASSIKTGGTEAFF
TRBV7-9	CASSLEKGATEAFF
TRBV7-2	CASSLGLAFNEQFF
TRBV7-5	CARSPRLAGRSLYF
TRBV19	CASSIPGRSGNTIYF